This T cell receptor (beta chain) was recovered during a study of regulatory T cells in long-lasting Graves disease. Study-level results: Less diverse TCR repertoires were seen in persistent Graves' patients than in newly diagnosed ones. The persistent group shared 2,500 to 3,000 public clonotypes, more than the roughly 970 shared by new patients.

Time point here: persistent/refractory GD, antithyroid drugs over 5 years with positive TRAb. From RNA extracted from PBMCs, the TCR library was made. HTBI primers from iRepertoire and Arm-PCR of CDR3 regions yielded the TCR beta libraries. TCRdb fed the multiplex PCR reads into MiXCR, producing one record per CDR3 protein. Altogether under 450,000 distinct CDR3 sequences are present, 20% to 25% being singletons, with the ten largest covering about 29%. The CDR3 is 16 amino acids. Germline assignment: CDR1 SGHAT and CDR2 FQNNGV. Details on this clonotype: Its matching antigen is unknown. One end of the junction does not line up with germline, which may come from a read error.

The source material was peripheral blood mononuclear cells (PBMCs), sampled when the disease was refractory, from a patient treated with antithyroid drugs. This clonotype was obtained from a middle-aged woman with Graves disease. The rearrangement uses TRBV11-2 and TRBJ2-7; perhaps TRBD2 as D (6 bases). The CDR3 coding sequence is TGCGCCAGCAGACCGGAACCCGGGCCTGGGGGGTACGAGCAGTACTTC. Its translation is CASRPEPGPGGYEQYF. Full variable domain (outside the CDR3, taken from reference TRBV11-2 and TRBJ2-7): EAGVAQSPRYKIIEKRQSVAFWCNPISGHATLYWYQQILGQGPKLLIQFQNNGVVDDSQLPKDRFSAERLKGVDSTLKIQPAKLEDSAVYLCASRPEPGPGGYEQYFGPGTRLTVT.